Each of the 11 T cell receptor beta chains below was sequenced from the same sample in a study of CD8+ T cells in alopecia areata. The treatment is: oral pan-JAK inhibitor, 5-10 mg twice daily. RNA, once extracted, was reverse transcribed into cDNA for use as the sequencing template. Clones were read by immunoSEQ multiplex PCR, and TCRdb kept only the in-frame ones, dropping some. Here the sample spans approximately 160,000 clones, around three fifths being singletons. The sequencing here drew on CD4+ T cells sorted from blood, taken at week 24, from a patient treated with tofacitinib. The receptor set was obtained from a human donor with alopecia areata.

The chain joins TRBV30 to TRBJ1-2; D gene unclear. Germline lookup yields CDR1 GTSNPN and CDR2 SVGIG (reference sequence). V lost 0 bases to trimming and J lost 3 bases, with 8 bases between them. The CDR3 runs to 13 residues. CDR3 amino acids: CAWSVEGYYGYTF. The CDR3 nucleotides read TGTGCCTGGAGTGTCGAGGGATACTATGGCTACACCTTC.

Comments on this clone: This specimen includes other DNA sequences encoding the same CDR3. CDR3 coding DNA: TGCAGCGTTGAGGGACAGGGAAACTACGAGCAGTACTTC. This sequence encodes CSVEGQGNYEQYF. The genes are TRBV29-1 and TRBJ2-7, with 9 bases lining up with TRBD1. The CDR3 spans 13 residues. Germline CDR1 reads SQVTM; CDR2 reads ANQGSEA. Unmatched junction bases numbered 3, after V lost 3 bases and J lost 3 bases.

This chain connects TRBV30 to TRBJ2-1, with 7 bases fitting TRBD1. Trimming took 4 bases from V and 3 from J; bases not matched to a gene: 9. The CDR3 spans 15 residues. CDR1 is GTSNPN and CDR2 is SVGIG in the germline V gene (reference sequence). CDR3 loop: CAWTGTDRYYNEQFF. CDR3 nucleotides: TGTGCCTGGACAGGAACGGACAGGTACTACAATGAGCAGTTCTTC.

This clone was observed a handful of times. This CDR3 is CAINARQGIDGYTF. As DNA, the CDR3 is TGTGCCATCAACGCCCGACAGGGGATAGATGGCTACACCTTC. This sequence joins TRBV10-3 and TRBJ1-2; 8 positions agree with TRBD1. V lost 7 bases, J lost 6 bases, and 10 bases stayed unmatched. Germline CDR1 reads ENHRY; CDR2 reads SYGVKD. The CDR3 extends over 14 amino acids.

This clone was counted a single time. The chain has TRBV18 and TRBJ2-1; 11 positions agree with TRBD1. Germline trimming cut 4 bases from V and 5 bases from J; bases unmatched to any gene: 4. The CDR3 runs 15 residues. CDR1 KGHSH and CDR2 LQKENI come from the germline V gene. The DNA of the CDR3 is TGTGCCAGCTCACTCGGACAGGGGGCACACAATGAGCAGTTCTTC. Translating it yields CASSLGQGAHNEQFF.

The CDR3 DNA reads TGCGCCAGCAGCTTGGACGGCGATTGGAGGACAGGGCCCTCTGGGGCCAACGTCCTGACTTTC. This encodes CASSLDGDWRTGPSGANVLTF. The rearrangement uses TRBV5-1 and TRBJ2-6, with TRBD1 matching 8 bases. Looked up from germline, CDR1 is SGHRS and CDR2 is YFSETQ. The CDR3 runs 21 residues. The junction had 14 bases not matched to a gene; V was cut back by 0 bases and J by 0 bases.

The chain links TRBV5-1 to TRBJ1-5; 8 nucleotides match TRBD1. The trim removed 2 bases at V and 9 bases at J, leaving 10 bases unmatched. Germline assignment: CDR1 SGHRS and CDR2 YFSETQ. The CDR3 is 15 amino acids. In DNA form, the CDR3 reads TGCGCCAGCAGCTTCGACAGGGGAGAGTCCTGGCCCCAGCATTTT. It translates to CASSFDRGESWPQHF. Based on the CDR3 plus reference TRBV5-1 and TRBJ1-5, the full variable domain is KAGVTQTPRYLIKTRGQQVTLSCSPISGHRSVSWYQQTPGQGLQFLFEYFSETQRNKGNFPGRFSGRQFSNSRSEMNVSTLELGDSALYLCASSFDRGESWPQHFGDGTRLSIL.

A few counts support this clone. This sequence joins TRBV5-5 and TRBJ1-3; no definite D call. The CDR3 length is 14 residues. The germline V gene has CDR1 SGHKS and CDR2 YYEKEE (reference sequence). The germline V and J ends were trimmed by 3 bases and 2 bases, with 9 bases remaining between them. CDR3 coding DNA: TGTGCCAGCAGCTGGGATGGAGCTGGAAACACCATATATTTT. Its translation: CASSWDGAGNTIYF. Full variable domain (rest looked up from reference TRBV5-5 and TRBJ1-3): DAGVTQSPTHLIKTRGQQVTLRCSPISGHKSVSWYQQVLGQGPQFIFQYYEKEERGRGNFPDRFSARQFPNYSSELNVNALLLGDSALYLCASSWDGAGNTIYFGEGSWLTVV.

The genes are TRBV30 and TRBJ1-2; 7 nucleotides align to TRBD1. The CDR3 sequence is 12 residues long. V lost 0 bases and J lost 6; bases outside the gene matches: 1. The V gene's germline CDR1 is GTSNPN and CDR2 SVGIG (reference sequence). This chain's CDR3 is CAWSVGQNGYTF. The CDR3 region has the DNA TGTGCCTGGAGTGTGGGACAGAATGGCTACACCTTC.

The V call is TRBV4-2, the J call TRBJ2-5; TRBD1 matches 8 bases. The length of the CDR3 is 14 residues. Germline V gene data show CDR1 as LGHNA and CDR2 as YNFKEQ. With V trimmed by 5 bases and J by 5 bases, 7 bases remained unmatched. CDR3 protein: CASSTQGAGETQYF. The CDR3 DNA reads as TGTGCCAGCAGCACGCAGGGGGCGGGGGAGACCCAGTACTTC.

The V gene is TRBV9, the J gene TRBJ1-1; TRBD1 matches at 7 bases. CDR1 is SGDLS and CDR2 is YYNGEE in the germline V gene. The CDR3 has 15 amino acids. J lost 0 bases, V lost 4 bases, and 6 bases had no gene match. CDR3 bases: TGTGCCAGCAGCACAAGACAGGGAATGAACACTGAAGCTTTCTTT. The encoded protein is CASSTRQGMNTEAFF.